These 23 T cell receptor beta chains were sequenced from one sample in a study of shared clonotypes between healthy human individuals. The protocol was immunoSEQ multiplex PCR, while the TCRdb copy is restricted to in-frame clones and leaves out a portion. The repertoire holds more than 2,000,000 clones, with more than 80% as singletons. Sequenced material: naive CD4+ T cells sorted from blood. Subset reported: CD45RA+ positively selected. All receptors come from a man aged 18-30 years in good health.

The chain joins TRBV6-4 to TRBJ2-6; D not resolved. In germline, CDR1 is MRHNA, CDR2 SNTAGT. Trimming left V 1 base short and J 0 bases short, with 4 bases between. The CDR3 consists of 15 residues. The CDR3 loop reads CASSDWGSGANVLTF. CDR3 DNA sequence: TGTGCCAGCAGTGACTGGGGCTCTGGGGCCAACGTCCTGACTTTC.

The genes are TRBV2 and TRBJ2-2, with no clear D. Trimming removed 3 bases at V and 7 bases at J, with 9 bases between. The CDR3 is 13 amino acids. Per the germline V gene, CDR1 is SNHLY and CDR2 is FYNNEI. CDR3 bases: TGTGCCAGCAGTGATCGACGTAGCGGGGAGCTGTTTTTT. It codes for CASSDRRSGELFF.

The CDR3 sequence: CASSYYRASLGEQYF. Here the CDR3 DNA reads TGTGCCAGCAGTTACTACAGGGCTTCCCTCGGGGAGCAGTACTTC. The chain joins TRBV6-6 to TRBJ2-7, with D perhaps matching TRBD1 (6 bases). V was shortened by 1 base and J by 7 bases, with 17 bases between the two germline ends. Germline loops: CDR1 MNHNY, CDR2 SVGAGI (reference sequence). The CDR3 spans 15 residues.

The rearrangement links TRBV5-5 to TRBJ1-2, with D maybe TRBD1 (6 bases). V was pared by 5 bases and J by 2 bases, with 16 bases between. The CDR3 spans 15 residues. Germline V gene lookup returns CDR1 SGHKS and CDR2 YYEKEE (reference sequence). Written as DNA, the CDR3 is TGTGCCAGCAGTTCCGGGACCACAGGGAACTATGGCTACACCTTC. This gives the protein CASSSGTTGNYGYTF.

V usage is TRBV5-4 and J usage is TRBJ1-2; TRBD1 aligns across 9 bases. The CDR3 contains 14 residues. The junction had 9 bases not matched to a gene; V was cut back by 4 bases and J by 8 bases. Germline lookup yields CDR1 SGHNT and CDR2 YYREEE (reference sequence). DNA of the CDR3: TGTGCCAGCAGCCCTGGACAGGGGAGAAGCGGCTACACCTTC. Translating gives CASSPGQGRSGYTF.

This chain joins TRBV7-2 and TRBJ1-5, with a tentative D call TRBD1 (6 bases). Trimming removed 1 base from V and 3 bases from J, with 10 bases in between. This CDR3 is built from 15 residues. Germline loops: CDR1 SGHTA, CDR2 FQGNSA. CDR3 sequence: CASSLGGAHNQPQHF. The CDR3 DNA follows: TGTGCCAGCAGCTTAGGGGGGGCGCACAATCAGCCCCAGCATTTT.

Details on this clone: Other nucleotide sequences in the sample specify the same CDR3. The V gene is TRBV30, the J gene TRBJ2-3; no clear D gene. This CDR3 contains 12 residues. Germline V CDR1 and CDR2: GTSNPN, SVGIG (reference sequence). Deletions cut 1 base from V and 3 bases from J, with 5 bases between. Here the CDR3 DNA reads TGTGCCTGGAGTGAGTCGACAGATACGCAGTATTTT. It codes for CAWSESTDTQYF.

The rearrangement uses TRBV30 and TRBJ2-1; 7 nucleotides match TRBD1. CDR1 and CDR2 (germline): GTSNPN, SVGIG (reference sequence). CDR3 length equals 13 residues. J gave up 6 bases and V 3 bases, and 5 bases lay outside the gene matches. In nucleotides, the CDR3 is TGTGCCTGGAGCAGAACAGGGGTCAATGAGCAGTTCTTC. Translated, it gives CAWSRTGVNEQFF.

The chain is built from TRBV11-3 and TRBJ2-7, with D perhaps TRBD1 (5 bases). Trimming stripped 4 bases from V and 4 bases from J, with 8 bases between. Germline CDR1 and CDR2: SGHNT and YENEEA. The CDR3 has 12 residues. In nucleotides, the CDR3 is TGTGCCAGCAGCTCCTCAGGGTACGAGCAGTACTTC. Translated, it gives CASSSSGYEQYF.

V is TRBV5-5 and J is TRBJ1-6; unclear D gene. Trimming pared 2 bases from V and 0 bases from J, leaving 12 bases between. From germline, CDR1 is SGHKS and CDR2 YYEKEE (reference sequence). CDR3 length: 17 amino acids. CDR3 coding DNA: TGTGCCAGCAGCTTAGACGACGGGAGCTCCTATAATTCACCCCTCCACTTT. Its protein product is CASSLDDGSSYNSPLHF.

The J gene is TRBJ2-1, the V gene TRBV19, with 9 bases matching TRBD1. V trimming: 3 bases; J trimming: 4 bases; junction bases outside the gene matches: 4. This CDR3 has 15 residues. Per the germline V gene, CDR1 is LNHDA and CDR2 is SQIVND (reference sequence). The CDR3: CASSIRDRDYNEQFF. The DNA of the CDR3 is TGTGCCAGTAGTATCAGGGACAGGGATTACAATGAGCAGTTCTTC.

This rearrangement joins TRBV25-1 to TRBJ2-2; unclear D gene. The V and J ends lost 2 bases and 3 bases respectively, with 13 bases between them. Germline values: CDR1 MGHDK, CDR2 SYGVNS. The CDR3 is 16 amino acids. CDR3 protein: CASSERGQLDTGELFF. The CDR3 DNA sequence: TGTGCCAGCAGTGAACGCGGCCAGTTGGACACCGGGGAGCTGTTTTTT.

On this clone itself: Within the sample, other DNA sequences also encode this same CDR3. The chain has TRBV30 and TRBJ1-3; no clear D gene. Germline V CDR1 and CDR2: GTSNPN, SVGIG (reference sequence). The germline V and J ends were trimmed by 3 bases and 0 bases, with 3 bases remaining between them. The CDR3 contains 12 residues. The CDR3 nucleotides read TGTGCCTGGAGGAGCTCTGGAAACACCATATATTTT. Amino acids: CAWRSSGNTIYF.

On this clone: Other DNA sequences in this sample translate to the same CDR3. This chain links TRBV5-1 with TRBJ2-5; 10 bases map to TRBD1. This CDR3 comprises 14 residues. Germline loops: CDR1 SGHRS, CDR2 YFSETQ. Trimming at V came to 0 bases and at J to 4 bases, leaving 0 bases not matched to a gene. In DNA form, the CDR3 reads TGCGCCAGCAGCTTGGGACAGGGGGCAGAGACCCAGTACTTC. It specifies CASSLGQGAETQYF.

This rearrangement joins TRBV4-1 to TRBJ2-7, with D uncertain. CDR1 is MGHRA, CDR2 YSYEKL, per germline. Trimming took 1 base from V and 6 from J, leaving 10 bases between them. This CDR3 has 13 residues. CDR3 region: CASSQGGWGEQYF. The CDR3 nucleotides read TGCGCCAGCAGCCAAGGGGGTTGGGGCGAGCAGTACTTC.

J is TRBJ2-2 and V is TRBV5-4; TRBD1 is a possible D gene (6 bases). Per germline, CDR1 SGHNT and CDR2 YYREEE (reference sequence). This CDR3 region has 16 residues. V was cut by 0 bases and J by 4 bases, with 13 bases left in between. Here the CDR3 reads CASSLASGASTGELFF. Here the CDR3 DNA reads TGTGCCAGCAGCTTGGCGTCAGGGGCCAGCACCGGGGAGCTGTTTTTT.

The chain links TRBV7-9 to TRBJ1-1; D is ambiguous. CDR1 is SEHNR and CDR2 is FQNEAQ in the germline V gene (reference sequence). This CDR3 has 14 residues. Trimming pared 6 bases from V and 0 bases from J, leaving 11 bases between. The CDR3 protein is CASSPMTVNTEAFF. CDR3 DNA: TGTGCCAGCAGTCCAATGACTGTGAACACTGAAGCTTTCTTT.

The V call is TRBV6-6, the J call TRBJ2-3, with D possibly being TRBD2 (7 bases). V dropped 8 bases and J dropped 4 bases, with 13 bases sitting between them. This CDR3 comprises 13 residues. Germline V CDR1 and CDR2: MNHNY, SVGAGI (reference sequence). The CDR3 loop is CASLGGESDTQYF. The CDR3 coding sequence is TGTGCCAGCCTAGGGGGGGAATCAGATACGCAGTATTTT.

This clone has a handful of counts. This rearrangement joins TRBV6-1 to TRBJ1-5; 9 positions match TRBD1. The trim removed 4 bases at V and 1 base at J, leaving 8 bases unmatched. Germline lookup yields CDR1 MNHNS and CDR2 SASEGT. This CDR3 region has 17 residues. CDR3 in DNA: TGTGCCAGCAGTGCCCGACAGGGGGTTTTGAGCAATCAGCCCCAGCATTTT. This sequence encodes CASSARQGVLSNQPQHF.

J is TRBJ2-7 and V is TRBV25-1; tentative D call: TRBD1 (5 bases). The CDR3 spans 15 residues. Trimming removed 6 bases at V and 2 bases at J, with 17 bases between. Germline loops: CDR1 MGHDK, CDR2 SYGVNS. This CDR3 is CASSGHLALTYEQYF. As DNA, the CDR3 is TGTGCCAGCAGCGGACACCTTGCACTAACCTACGAGCAGTACTTC.

The rearrangement links TRBV4-1 to TRBJ2-5, with TRBD2 matching over 9 bases. The CDR3 loop spans 15 amino acids. CDR1 MGHRA and CDR2 YSYEKL come from the germline V gene. V was pared by 3 bases and J by 5 bases, with 7 bases of the junction left unmatched. CDR3 in DNA: TGCGCCAGCAGCCAGGCTAGCGGGGTCGAGGAGACCCAGTACTTC. This encodes CASSQASGVEETQYF.

Concerning this clone: Other DNA sequences within the sample encode an identical CDR3. This chain connects TRBV27 to TRBJ2-7; no reliable D call. The CDR3 extends over 13 amino acids. Trimming stripped 4 bases from V and 2 bases from J, with 9 bases between. Per the germline V gene, CDR1 is MNHEY and CDR2 is SMNVEV (reference sequence). In DNA, the CDR3 is TGTGCCAGCAGTTCCCGACAAGCCTACGAGCAGTACTTC. The encoded protein is CASSSRQAYEQYF.

The chain joins TRBV10-3 to TRBJ2-2; D not resolved. Germline CDR1 reads ENHRY; CDR2 reads SYGVKD. The CDR3 contains 11 residues. The germline V and J ends were trimmed by 7 bases and 3 bases, with 3 bases remaining between them. Here the CDR3 DNA reads TGTGCCATCACGGACACCGGGGAGCTGTTTTTT. Translated, it gives CAITDTGELFF.